The clone carrying this T cell receptor beta chain was seen once. The data stem from a study of T cells in Graves' hyperthyroidism and ophthalmopathy. RNA transcripts yielded amplified TCR beta CDR3 regions. Carried out on the TCR CDR3, a first-round RT-PCR used the HTBI primer set. TCRdb reanalysed the multiplex PCR reads using MiXCR and keeps one entry per CDR3 protein. Of approximately 380,000 distinct CDR3 sequences in the sample, around 18% were seen once. Unmatched junction bases numbered 7, after V lost 4 bases and J lost 4 bases. Per the germline V gene, CDR1 is SGHRS and CDR2 is YFSETQ. CDR3 length: 14 amino acids.

This sequence originates from a man aged 18 to 35 with Graves' ophthalmopathy. This chain connects TRBV5-1 to TRBJ1-2; TRBD1 matches 7 bases. Material: blood. CDR3 residues: CASSTVGGGYGYTF. CDR3 bases: TGCGCCAGCAGCACCGTAGGGGGCGGCTATGGCTACACCTTC.